The 9 T cell receptor beta chains listed next were all sequenced from one sample in a study of T cell repertoires in cytomegalovirus infection (dated by TCRdb to about 2019). The treatment or condition label, as the study defines it: in vitro stimulation with specific CMV peptide epitopes to enrich CMV-specific T cells. Instrument on record: Illumina HiSeq 1500. TCRdb reprocessed the public reads (quality trimming at Q25 with fastp, clone calling with MiXCR) and kept in-frame beta chains. CDR3 protein sequences are deduplicated, and each keeps its most common genes and DNA. The sample table records hundreds of thousands of distinct CDR3 sequences; approximately 40% of these occur just once. The biggest ten clones account for 43% of the sample. These receptors lack a known antigen. Sequences were derived from cultured PBMCs, sampled from culture after CMV antigen stimulation. The receptors shown here come from a human donor in good health (CMV status not recorded). Some clones in this sample may be carry-over from other donors' samples.

This clonotype was picked up many times. A single base separates this from a much larger clone, so it may be a read error. V and J are TRBV7-2 and TRBJ1-5; no clear D gene. This CDR3 contains 13 residues. V was clipped by 1 base and J by 0 bases, with 1 base between them. Germline CDR1 and CDR2: SGHTA and FQGNSA. This chain's CDR3 is CASSLVSNQPQHF. The CDR3 nucleotides are TGTGCCAGCAGCTTAGTTAGCAATCAGCCCCAGCATTTT.

The CDR3 loop is CASVDRGLTNEKLFF. The CDR3 nucleotides read TGTGCCAGCGTAGACAGGGGGCTTACTAATGAAAAACTGTTTTTT. This chain connects TRBV28 to TRBJ1-4; 10 bases fit TRBD1. The CDR3 is 15 residues long. Germline lookup yields CDR1 MDHEN and CDR2 SYDVKM. V shed 8 bases, J shed 2 bases, and the junction held 5 bases outside the gene matches.

This rearrangement joins TRBV7-2 to TRBJ2-1; TRBD2 matches 8 bases. Unmatched junction bases numbered 7, after V lost 4 bases and J lost 5 bases. The CDR3 contains 15 residues. Germline V gene sequence: CDR1 SGHTA, CDR2 FQGNSA. The CDR3 region is CASSSQREWNNEQFF. The CDR3 nucleotides read TGTGCCAGCAGCTCACAGCGGGAGTGGAACAATGAGCAGTTCTTC.

V and J are TRBV7-3 and TRBJ1-1, with a possible D match to TRBD1 (6 bases). Germline CDR1 is SGHTA and CDR2 is FQGTGA. The CDR3 totals 16 residues. Trimming stripped 2 bases from V and 7 bases from J, with 20 bases between. This chain's CDR3 is CASSLGLTGGVYEAFF. The CDR3 DNA reads TGTGCCAGCAGCTTAGGTCTTACGGGGGGCGTTTATGAAGCTTTCTTT.

The table lists this clonotype with a few counts. This rearrangement joins TRBV7-6 to TRBJ1-1; possible D gene TRBD1, 6 bases. The CDR3 sequence is 14 residues long. Between the trimmed V and J ends, which lost 2 bases and 4 bases, there was a span of 11 bases. The V gene's germline CDR1 is SGHVS and CDR2 FNYEAQ. CDR3 nucleotide sequence: TGTGCCAGCAGCTTATTGGGGGCAGCCACTGAAGCTTTCTTT. Translating gives CASSLLGAATEAFF.

The chain is built from TRBV7-6 and TRBJ2-5, with D possibly TRBD1 on 6 matching bases. CDR1 SGHVS and CDR2 FNYEAQ come from the germline V gene. CDR3 length: 18 residues. V gave up 3 bases and J gave up 1 base, with 21 bases separating them. CDR3 loop: CASSFGRGRYETQETQYF. CDR3 sequence (DNA): TGTGCCAGCAGCTTTGGCAGGGGAAGGTACGAGACCCAAGAGACCCAGTACTTC.

The rearrangement joins TRBV12-3 or TRBV12-4 to TRBJ2-3, with D unresolved. The V end was cut by 8 bases, the J end by 6 bases, with 9 bases between. The CDR3 runs to 11 residues. DNA of the CDR3: TGTGCCAGCGCCCCATTTGATACGCAGTATTTT. Translation gives CASAPFDTQYF.

This clonotype was observed a few times. The rearrangement uses TRBV18 and TRBJ2-5; D is perhaps TRBD2 (5 bases). V lost 2 bases and J lost 6, with 16 bases in between. Germline assignment: CDR1 KGHSH and CDR2 LQKENI. The CDR3 loop spans 15 amino acids. This CDR3 reads CASSPGLAGKKTQYF. The CDR3 region has the DNA TGTGCCAGCTCACCAGGTCTAGCCGGCAAGAAGACCCAGTACTTC.

CDR3 coding DNA: TGTGCCAGCAGCTTGGGTTTCGGACTAGCTGGTATCGATGAGCAGTTCTTC. Amino acids: CASSLGFGLAGIDEQFF. The chain recombines TRBV7-2 with TRBJ2-1; TRBD2 aligns across 8 bases. Germline CDR1 and CDR2: SGHTA and FQGNSA. V lost 3 bases to trimming and J lost 8 bases; unmatched junction nucleotides: 15. CDR3 length equals 17 residues.